The rows below give T cell receptor beta chains drawn from one sample of a study of CD8 T cells in ankylosing spondylitis. TCRdb used MiXCR to reprocess the 5' RACE reads, holding one entry per CDR3 protein. The sample carries 350,000 to 450,000 distinct CDR3 sequences, about 20% recorded once. Material for sequencing was blood, either unsorted or a sorted T cell fraction (not recorded which). The source is a male donor with ankylosing spondylitis or in good health (not recorded which). The CDR3 runs from the conserved cysteine through the conserved F or W. Each record gives: D gene, J gene, clone size, V gene, CDR3 protein, CDR3 DNA. The D gene is left open where the match is weak. Expanded clones get a size class; other rows say once, few or many, or leave the size out.

d_call: .; j_call: TRBJ1-1; clone_size: few; v_call: TRBV5-6; cdr3_aa: CASSSRLNTEAFF; cdr3_nt: TGTGCCAGCAGCTCAAGGTTGAACACTGAAGCTTTCTTT
d_call: .; j_call: TRBJ2-3; clone_size: .; v_call: TRBV29-1; cdr3_aa: CSVEEVEGSRPDTQYF; cdr3_nt: TGCAGCGTTGAAGAGGTAGAGGGGAGTCGTCCAGATACGCAGTATTTT
d_call: TRBD1; j_call: TRBJ2-7; clone_size: few; v_call: TRBV7-2; cdr3_aa: CASSPWTGGEYEQYF; cdr3_nt: TGTGCCAGCAGCCCGTGGACAGGGGGCGAGTACGAGCAGTACTTC
d_call: TRBD2; j_call: TRBJ2-7; clone_size: .; v_call: TRBV28; cdr3_aa: CASSWFGGGYEQYF; cdr3_nt: TGTGCCAGCAGTTGGTTTGGCGGGGGGTACGAGCAGTACTTC
d_call: .; j_call: TRBJ2-1; clone_size: few; v_call: TRBV7-8; cdr3_aa: CASSPGRNNEQFF; cdr3_nt: TGTGCCAGCAGCCCGGGACGTAACAATGAGCAGTTCTTC
d_call: .; j_call: TRBJ1-5; clone_size: .; v_call: TRBV20-1; cdr3_aa: CSARGQRETDISPQHF; cdr3_nt: TGCAGTGCTAGAGGGCAGAGAGAGACTGACATCAGCCCCCAGCATTTT
d_call: TRBD1; j_call: TRBJ1-1; clone_size: few; v_call: TRBV2; cdr3_aa: CASSRQGRAFF; cdr3_nt: TGTGCCAGCAGTCGACAGGGACGGGCTTTCTTT
d_call: TRBD2; j_call: TRBJ2-1; clone_size: few; v_call: TRBV11-2; cdr3_aa: CASSPRRLAGISYNEQFF; cdr3_nt: TGTGCCAGCAGCCCCCGTCGACTAGCGGGAATCTCCTACAATGAGCAGTTCTTC
d_call: TRBD2; j_call: TRBJ2-3; clone_size: .; v_call: TRBV6-1; cdr3_aa: CASSEEASGRDTQYF; cdr3_nt: TGTGCCAGCAGTGAAGAGGCTAGCGGGAGAGATACGCAGTATTTT
d_call: TRBD2; j_call: TRBJ2-5; clone_size: .; v_call: TRBV20-1; cdr3_aa: CSARDQYGLGGETQYF; cdr3_nt: TGCAGTGCTAGAGATCAATACGGACTAGGTGGAGAGACCCAGTACTTC
d_call: TRBD1; j_call: TRBJ2-1; clone_size: few; v_call: TRBV7-9; cdr3_aa: CANSDRVYPEQFF; cdr3_nt: TGTGCCAACTCGGACAGGGTGTATCCTGAGCAGTTCTTC
d_call: TRBD2; j_call: TRBJ2-1; clone_size: many; v_call: TRBV12-3/TRBV12-4; cdr3_aa: CASSPGLAGDEQFF; cdr3_nt: TGTGCCAGCAGTCCGGGACTAGCGGGCGATGAGCAGTTCTTC
d_call: TRBD1; j_call: TRBJ2-7; clone_size: .; v_call: TRBV24-1; cdr3_aa: CATSVGTAFYEQYF; cdr3_nt: TGTGCCACCAGTGTAGGGACAGCCTTTTACGAGCAGTACTTC
d_call: .; j_call: TRBJ2-7; clone_size: once; v_call: TRBV12-3/TRBV12-4; cdr3_aa: CTCSFVTGGERPPDEQYF; cdr3_nt: TGTACCTGCAGTTTTGTCACGGGTGGGGAGAGGCCCCCGGACGAGCAGTACTTC
d_call: .; j_call: TRBJ1-2; clone_size: .; v_call: TRBV15; cdr3_aa: CATSGPGTAGYGYTF; cdr3_nt: TGTGCCACCAGCGGACCCGGGACGGCTGGCTATGGCTACACCTTC
d_call: TRBD1; j_call: TRBJ2-6; clone_size: .; v_call: TRBV12-3/TRBV12-4; cdr3_aa: CASTETGSGANVLTF; cdr3_nt: TGTGCCAGCACCGAGACAGGGTCTGGGGCCAACGTCCTGACTTTC
d_call: .; j_call: TRBJ2-7; clone_size: .; v_call: TRBV7-8; cdr3_aa: CASSLAGPPGQYF; cdr3_nt: TGTGCCAGCAGCTTAGCGGGACCCCCCGGGCAGTACTTC
d_call: TRBD1; j_call: TRBJ1-1; clone_size: few; v_call: TRBV11-2; cdr3_aa: CASSAGGGQGGTEAFF; cdr3_nt: TGTGCCAGCAGCGCAGGAGGGGGACAGGGTGGAACTGAAGCTTTCTTT
d_call: .; j_call: TRBJ1-2; clone_size: few; v_call: TRBV12-3/TRBV12-4; cdr3_aa: CASSLYRGDYGYTF; cdr3_nt: TGTGCCAGCAGTTTATATAGGGGTGACTATGGCTACACCTTC
d_call: .; j_call: TRBJ2-3; clone_size: .; v_call: TRBV6-1; cdr3_aa: CASSDGGQRFTDTQYF; cdr3_nt: TGTGCCAGCAGTGACGGGGGACAGAGATTCACAGATACGCAGTATTTT
d_call: TRBD2; j_call: TRBJ2-5; clone_size: few; v_call: TRBV5-5; cdr3_aa: CASSFYGTSRWGGETQYF; cdr3_nt: TGTGCCAGCAGCTTCTACGGGACTAGCCGGTGGGGAGGAGAGACCCAGTACTTC
d_call: .; j_call: TRBJ1-1; clone_size: few; v_call: TRBV3-1; cdr3_aa: CASSHVETEAFF; cdr3_nt: TGTGCCAGCAGCCACGTGGAAACTGAAGCTTTCTTT
d_call: .; j_call: TRBJ2-7; clone_size: .; v_call: TRBV20-1; cdr3_aa: CSALSPGRGYEQYF; cdr3_nt: TGCAGTGCTCTCTCCCCGGGACGGGGATACGAGCAGTACTTC
d_call: .; j_call: TRBJ2-5; clone_size: .; v_call: TRBV11-2; cdr3_aa: CASSLGVNQETQYF; cdr3_nt: TGTGCCAGCAGCTTAGGAGTCAACCAAGAGACCCAGTACTTC
d_call: .; j_call: TRBJ1-2; clone_size: .; v_call: TRBV10-3; cdr3_aa: CAISESIGARQDYGYTF; cdr3_nt: TGTGCCATCAGTGAGTCAATAGGGGCAAGGCAGGACTATGGCTACACCTTC
d_call: .; j_call: TRBJ2-7; clone_size: few; v_call: TRBV20-1; cdr3_aa: CSAEHWRDSYEQYF; cdr3_nt: TGCAGTGCCGAGCACTGGCGGGACTCCTACGAGCAGTACTTC
d_call: .; j_call: TRBJ1-1; clone_size: .; v_call: TRBV4-1; cdr3_aa: CASSQVIGRSNTEAFF; cdr3_nt: TGCGCCAGCAGCCAAGTCATTGGCAGGAGTAACACTGAAGCTTTCTTT
d_call: .; j_call: TRBJ1-2; clone_size: few; v_call: TRBV15; cdr3_aa: CATSFGYGYTF; cdr3_nt: TGTGCCACCAGTTTCGGGTATGGCTACACCTTC
d_call: TRBD2; j_call: TRBJ2-3; clone_size: .; v_call: TRBV12-3/TRBV12-4; cdr3_aa: CASSLVSSGDTDTQYF; cdr3_nt: TGTGCCAGCAGTTTAGTGAGTAGCGGGGATACAGATACGCAGTATTTT
d_call: .; j_call: TRBJ2-7; clone_size: many; v_call: TRBV12-3/TRBV12-4; cdr3_aa: CASSLFVYEQYF; cdr3_nt: TGTGCCAGCAGTTTATTTGTCTACGAGCAGTACTTC
d_call: .; j_call: TRBJ2-2; clone_size: .; v_call: TRBV11-2; cdr3_aa: CASSPHLGPTNTGELFF; cdr3_nt: TGTGCCAGCAGCCCCCACCTAGGGCCGACTAACACCGGGGAGCTGTTTTTT
d_call: TRBD1; j_call: TRBJ2-2; clone_size: few; v_call: TRBV29-1; cdr3_aa: CSVETDRGAAELFF; cdr3_nt: TGCAGCGTTGAGACCGACAGGGGGGCCGCGGAGCTGTTTTTT
d_call: TRBD2; j_call: TRBJ2-3; clone_size: .; v_call: TRBV7-6; cdr3_aa: CASSLEGSGGAPTRTDTQYF; cdr3_nt: TGTGCCAGCAGCTTAGAGGGCAGCGGGGGGGCTCCTACCCGCACAGATACGCAGTATTTT
d_call: .; j_call: TRBJ2-1; clone_size: .; v_call: TRBV24-1; cdr3_aa: CATSDFGPGEQFF; cdr3_nt: TGTGCCACCAGTGATTTCGGCCCCGGTGAGCAGTTCTTC
d_call: .; j_call: TRBJ2-1; clone_size: .; v_call: TRBV20-1; cdr3_aa: CSSTQAARGNEQFF; cdr3_nt: TGCAGTTCCACCCAGGCGGCCCGCGGGAATGAGCAGTTCTTC
d_call: TRBD2; j_call: TRBJ2-7; clone_size: .; v_call: TRBV20-1; cdr3_aa: CKTLRGDSYEQYF; cdr3_nt: TGCAAAACCTTGCGGGGGGACTCCTACGAGCAGTACTTC
d_call: TRBD1; j_call: TRBJ2-1; clone_size: .; v_call: TRBV3-1; cdr3_aa: CASSRPTGDRQFF; cdr3_nt: TGTGCCAGCAGCCGCCCGACAGGGGATCGGCAGTTCTTC
d_call: .; j_call: TRBJ2-7; clone_size: .; v_call: TRBV20-1; cdr3_aa: CSGQLGTGPYEQYF; cdr3_nt: TGCAGTGGCCAACTCGGGACGGGACCCTACGAGCAGTACTTC
d_call: .; j_call: TRBJ2-2; clone_size: .; v_call: TRBV27; cdr3_aa: CASSLTRALPTGELFF; cdr3_nt: TGTGCCAGCAGCCTCACCCGGGCCCTACCCACCGGGGAGCTGTTTTTT
d_call: TRBD1; j_call: TRBJ2-1; clone_size: few; v_call: TRBV20-1; cdr3_aa: CSAPGQRYNEQFF; cdr3_nt: TGCAGTGCCCCGGGACAGAGATACAATGAGCAGTTCTTC
d_call: .; j_call: TRBJ2-1; clone_size: .; v_call: TRBV6-5; cdr3_aa: CASSYHAGAGAYNEQFF; cdr3_nt: TGTGCCAGCAGTTACCACGCGGGAGCAGGGGCCTACAATGAGCAGTTCTTC
d_call: .; j_call: TRBJ2-1; clone_size: few; v_call: TRBV10-3; cdr3_aa: CAIRNDAKDNEQFF; cdr3_nt: TGTGCCATCAGGAACGACGCAAAGGACAATGAGCAGTTCTTC
d_call: .; j_call: TRBJ2-7; clone_size: many; v_call: TRBV27; cdr3_aa: CASSSLGSYEQYF; cdr3_nt: TGTGCCAGCAGCAGCCTCGGGTCCTACGAGCAGTACTTC
d_call: .; j_call: TRBJ2-2; clone_size: few; v_call: TRBV7-9; cdr3_aa: CASSLAVYGTGELFF; cdr3_nt: TGTGCCAGCAGCTTAGCGGTGTACGGCACCGGGGAGCTGTTTTTT
d_call: .; j_call: TRBJ2-7; clone_size: .; v_call: TRBV29-1; cdr3_aa: CSVEMDGTYEQYF; cdr3_nt: TGCAGCGTTGAGATGGACGGTACCTACGAGCAGTACTTC
d_call: .; j_call: TRBJ2-5; clone_size: .; v_call: TRBV6-5; cdr3_aa: CASSYSTLDQETQYF; cdr3_nt: TGTGCCAGCAGTTACTCGACTCTGGATCAAGAGACCCAGTACTTC
d_call: TRBD1; j_call: TRBJ2-7; clone_size: few; v_call: TRBV29-1; cdr3_aa: CSVGQGYLYEQYF; cdr3_nt: TGCAGCGTAGGACAGGGGTACCTCTACGAGCAGTACTTC
d_call: .; j_call: TRBJ1-2; clone_size: .; v_call: TRBV7-9; cdr3_aa: CASSPDGWGYTF; cdr3_nt: TGTGCCAGCAGCCCAGACGGTTGGGGCTACACCTTC
d_call: TRBD1; j_call: TRBJ2-1; clone_size: .; v_call: TRBV2; cdr3_aa: CASSDRDRVYNEQFF; cdr3_nt: TGTGCCAGCAGTGATAGGGACAGGGTCTACAATGAGCAGTTCTTC
d_call: .; j_call: TRBJ2-7; clone_size: few; v_call: TRBV27; cdr3_aa: CASRGAGPGYEQYF; cdr3_nt: TGTGCCAGCAGGGGCGCAGGCCCCGGCTACGAGCAGTACTTC
d_call: TRBD2; j_call: TRBJ2-1; clone_size: few; v_call: TRBV4-1; cdr3_aa: CASSPRLAGSPVDEQFF; cdr3_nt: TGCGCCAGCAGCCCTAGGCTAGCGGGATCGCCGGTGGATGAGCAGTTCTTC
d_call: .; j_call: TRBJ2-1; clone_size: few; v_call: TRBV7-8; cdr3_aa: CASSLGTAGMGEQFF; cdr3_nt: TGTGCCAGCAGCTTGGGGACGGCTGGCATGGGTGAGCAGTTCTTC
d_call: .; j_call: TRBJ2-3; clone_size: .; v_call: TRBV4-1; cdr3_aa: CASSQEWGGTGTDTQYF; cdr3_nt: TGCGCCAGCAGCCAAGAGTGGGGGGGCACGGGGACAGATACGCAGTATTTT
d_call: TRBD2; j_call: TRBJ2-7; clone_size: few; v_call: TRBV5-1; cdr3_aa: CASSPPGLAGYNEQYF; cdr3_nt: TGCGCCAGCAGCCCTCCGGGACTAGCGGGGTACAACGAGCAGTACTTC
d_call: TRBD2; j_call: TRBJ2-3; clone_size: .; v_call: TRBV11-1; cdr3_aa: CASSPRTGTDGTSTDTRYF; cdr3_nt: TGTGCCAGCAGCCCGCGGACAGGAACGGACGGGACTAGCACAGATACGCGGTATTTT
d_call: TRBD2; j_call: TRBJ2-7; clone_size: .; v_call: TRBV12-3/TRBV12-4; cdr3_aa: CASSLTSGGAWEQYF; cdr3_nt: TGTGCCAGCAGTTTAACTAGCGGGGGGGCCTGGGAGCAGTACTTC
d_call: .; j_call: TRBJ1-4; clone_size: few; v_call: TRBV20-1; cdr3_aa: CSAREWGVNEKLFF; cdr3_nt: TGCAGTGCTAGAGAGTGGGGCGTTAATGAAAAACTGTTTTTT